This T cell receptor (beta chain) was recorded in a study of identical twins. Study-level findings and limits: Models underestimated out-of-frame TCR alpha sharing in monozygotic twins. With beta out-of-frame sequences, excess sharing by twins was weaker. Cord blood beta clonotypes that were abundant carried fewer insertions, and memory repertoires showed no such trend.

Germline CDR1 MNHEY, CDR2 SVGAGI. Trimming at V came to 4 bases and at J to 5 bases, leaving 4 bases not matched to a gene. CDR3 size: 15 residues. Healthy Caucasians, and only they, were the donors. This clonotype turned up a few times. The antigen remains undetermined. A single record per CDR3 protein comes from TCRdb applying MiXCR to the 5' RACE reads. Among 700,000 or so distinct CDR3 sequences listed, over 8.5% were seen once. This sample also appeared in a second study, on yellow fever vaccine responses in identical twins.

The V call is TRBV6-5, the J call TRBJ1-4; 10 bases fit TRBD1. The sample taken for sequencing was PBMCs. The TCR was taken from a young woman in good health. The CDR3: CASSSPGQGNEKLFF. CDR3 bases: TGTGCCAGCAGTTCGCCGGGACAGGGGAATGAAAAACTGTTTTTT.